These 15 T cell receptor beta chains were sequenced from one sample in a study of T cell responses to AZD1222 COVID-19 vaccine. The protocol was immunoSEQ multiplex PCR, while the TCRdb copy is restricted to in-frame clones and leaves out a portion. The sample records 95,000 to 120,000 clones, 88% being singletons. Specimen: peripheral blood, collected 28 days after the second AZD1222 dose. All receptors derive from an adult who received the AZD1222 COVID-19 vaccine.

The rearrangement uses TRBV10-1 and TRBJ1-3; no definite D call. CDR3 length: 14 amino acids. Germline CDR1 is WNHNN and CDR2 is SYGVQD (reference sequence). The V end lost 2 bases, the J end lost 0 bases, and 5 bases lay between the germline ends. The DNA for the CDR3 is TGCGCCAGCAGTGAGGACGGCTCTGGAAACACCATATATTTT. Translated, it gives CASSEDGSGNTIYF.

The chain carries TRBV6-5 and TRBJ1-4, with 9 bases identical to TRBD1. Per the germline V gene, CDR1 is MNHEY and CDR2 is SVGAGI. This CDR3 comprises 15 residues. Trimming removed 2 bases from V and 3 bases from J; junction bases left unmatched: 1. The chain's CDR3 is CASSYRTGANEKLFF. The CDR3, as DNA: TGTGCCAGCAGTTACCGGACAGGGGCTAATGAAAAACTGTTTTTT.

The CDR3 loop is CASSLGRASSYEQYF. As DNA, the CDR3 is TGTGCCAGCAGCTTAGGGCGGGCCAGCTCCTACGAGCAGTACTTC. The V call is TRBV7-6, the J call TRBJ2-7; a weak D match, TRBD2 (5 bases). The V end lost 1 base, the J end lost 0 bases, and 10 bases lay between the germline ends. In germline, CDR1 is SGHVS, CDR2 FNYEAQ. The CDR3 totals 15 residues.

J is TRBJ1-4 and V is TRBV18; no reliable D call. Germline V CDR1 and CDR2: KGHSH, LQKENI. This CDR3 has 15 residues. The ends were cut back, 2 bases at V and 0 bases at J, with 7 bases in the middle. The DNA for the CDR3 is TGTGCCAGCTCACCAACACCTGCAACTAATGAAAAACTGTTTTTT. Translating gives CASSPTPATNEKLFF.

The chain has TRBV16 and TRBJ1-2; 7 bases are a match to TRBD1. The CDR3 length is 15 residues. Per germline, CDR1 KGHSY and CDR2 FQNENV. V shed 5 bases, J shed 3 bases, and the junction held 9 bases outside the gene matches. Here the CDR3 DNA reads TGTGCCAGCAGCGAAAGTCGGGACAGCTACTATGGCTACACCTTC. This gives the protein CASSESRDSYYGYTF.

A word on this clone: The junction departs from the called germline gene at one end, perhaps through a read error. The chain combines TRBV10-3 with TRBJ2-7; no firm D call. The CDR3 totals 11 residues. CDR1 is ENHRY and CDR2 is SYGVKD in the germline V gene. This CDR3 reads CAIREYYEQYF. CDR3 nucleotides: TGTGCCATCAGGGAGTACTACGAGCAGTACTTC.

The chain uses TRBV27 and TRBJ1-1, with 7 positions matching TRBD1. Germline trimming cut 4 bases from V and 4 bases from J; bases unmatched to any gene: 15. This CDR3 has 17 residues. Germline V gives CDR1 MNHEY, CDR2 SMNVEV (reference sequence). The CDR3 nucleotides are TGTGCCAGCAGTTCCCCGACAGGGTGGTGGGGTAGCACTGAAGCTTTCTTT. Translating it yields CASSSPTGWWGSTEAFF.

This chain uses TRBV5-1 with TRBJ1-1; the D gene is possibly TRBD1 (5 bases). The CDR3 covers 14 residues. V lost 0 bases, J lost 1 base, and 7 bases lay in between. Germline loops: CDR1 SGHRS, CDR2 YFSETQ. Written as DNA, the CDR3 is TGCGCCAGCAGCTTGGGGGACCCGAACACTGAAGCTTTCTTT. Residues: CASSLGDPNTEAFF.

In this sample, this clone turned up once. The V and J genes are TRBV4-2 and TRBJ1-5, with D perhaps TRBD1 (6 bases). The V end lost 3 bases, the J end lost 6 bases, and 18 bases lay between the germline ends. The CDR3 sequence is 16 residues long. The germline V gene encodes CDR1 LGHNA and CDR2 YNFKEQ. The DNA of the CDR3 is TGTGCCAGCAGCCAGGGACTACAGGGATCGGGTCAGCCCCAGCATTTT. Translating it yields CASSQGLQGSGQPQHF.

This clone has a single count. This chain uses TRBV5-1 with TRBJ2-2; no firm D call. The CDR3 spans 15 residues. CDR1 SGHRS and CDR2 YFSETQ come from the germline V gene. Trimming removed 7 bases at V and 4 bases at J, with 17 bases between. The CDR3 here is CASGSLGTGTGELFF. CDR3 nucleotide sequence: TGCGCCAGCGGCAGTCTTGGAACGGGCACCGGGGAGCTGTTTTTT.

In this sample, this clone turned up once. This chain joins TRBV6-6 and TRBJ1-3, with TRBD1 matching over 7 bases. The germline CDR1 and CDR2 sequences are MNHNY and SVGAGI (reference sequence). V dropped 5 bases and J dropped 3; count of bases not matched to a gene: 7. This CDR3 is 15 amino acids long. CDR3 in DNA: TGTGCCAGCAGTCAGGGGGATTACCTTGGAAACACCATATATTTT. Its protein is CASSQGDYLGNTIYF.

This clone has just a few counts. The V and J genes are TRBV12-5 and TRBJ1-6; D remains unclear. The CDR3 covers 14 residues. V dropped 0 bases and J dropped 10 bases, with 10 bases sitting between them. Germline CDR1 is LGHNT and CDR2 is FRNRAP. The CDR3 DNA sequence: TGTGCTAGTGGTTTGGTCGAGGTCGGCTCACCCCTCCACTTT. It encodes CASGLVEVGSPLHF.

The chain combines TRBV4-2 with TRBJ2-1; 15 nucleotides line up with TRBD2. The CDR3 loop spans 16 amino acids. Trimming removed 4 bases from V and 7 bases from J; junction bases left unmatched: 5. Germline V gene data show CDR1 as LGHNA and CDR2 as YNFKEQ. This CDR3 is CASSPVGLAGGNEQFF. DNA of the CDR3: TGTGCCAGCAGCCCCGTAGGACTAGCGGGGGGGAATGAGCAGTTCTTC.

CDR3 loop: CAISGGRGIGSPLHF. CDR3 DNA sequence: TGTGCCATCAGTGGAGGCAGGGGAATTGGGTCACCCCTCCACTTT. The chain couples TRBV10-3 to TRBJ1-6; the D gene is possibly TRBD1 (6 bases). This CDR3 contains 15 residues. The germline gives CDR1 ENHRY, CDR2 SYGVKD. V was shortened by 4 bases and J by 10 bases, with 17 bases between the two germline ends.

The chain combines TRBV5-1 with TRBJ2-6; D is undetermined. Deletions cut 4 bases from V and 3 bases from J, with 11 bases between. The CDR3 runs to 15 residues. In germline, CDR1 is SGHRS, CDR2 YFSETQ. The CDR3 protein is CASSLRLDGANVLTF. In DNA, the CDR3 is TGCGCCAGCAGCCTCCGCTTGGATGGGGCCAACGTCCTGACTTTC.